The 18 T cell receptor beta chains in this list originate from one sample, sequenced in a study of blood T cell repertoires in COVID-19. The data were produced by immunoSEQ multiplex PCR, yet TCRdb's version contains in-frame clones alone and is incomplete. The sample includes fewer than 250,000 clones, 82% of them seen just once. Sequenced sample: peripheral blood. The receptors come from a woman aged 55-75 years with COVID-19, enrolled during active disease.

The chain employs TRBV6-2 or TRBV6-3 and TRBJ2-7, with TRBD2 identical over 12 bases. The CDR3 sequence is 16 residues long. Germline CDR1 reads MNHEY; CDR2 reads SVGEGT. J was trimmed by 4 bases and V by 4 bases; bases with no gene match: 8. The CDR3 nucleotides read TGTGCCAGCAGTTTCCCCGGACTAGCGGGAACTTACGAGCAGTACTTC. As protein: CASSFPGLAGTYEQYF.

The genes are TRBV27 and TRBJ1-6, with D uncertain. Germline V CDR1 and CDR2: MNHEY, SMNVEV (reference sequence). This CDR3 is built from 12 residues. The germline V and J ends were trimmed by 6 bases and 6 bases, with 6 bases remaining between them. CDR3 in DNA: TGTGCCAGCAGCCTCCCTAATTCACCCCTCCACTTT. Translated: CASSLPNSPLHF.

This chain links TRBV28 with TRBJ1-2; no clear D gene. CDR1 and CDR2 (germline): MDHEN, SYDVKM. This CDR3 comprises 14 residues. Trimming pared 4 bases from V and 4 bases from J, leaving 13 bases between. For the CDR3, the DNA is TGTGCCAGCAGTTCCCCCCCCCGGAGCTATGGCTACACCTTC. It codes for CASSSPPRSYGYTF.

J is TRBJ2-7 and V is TRBV6-6, with 8 bases aligning to TRBD1. Trimming at V came to 5 bases and at J to 7 bases, leaving 4 bases not matched to a gene. The CDR3 runs to 12 residues. CDR1 and CDR2 (germline): MNHNY, SVGAGI (reference sequence). DNA of the CDR3: TGTGCCAGCAGTCTACAGGGGGAGGAGCAGTACGTC. Its protein is CASSLQGEEQYV.

This clone was found a few times. The rearrangement links TRBV10-2 to TRBJ1-4; D possibly corresponds to TRBD1 (5 bases). Deletions cut 3 bases from V and 0 bases from J, with 14 bases between. This CDR3 is 17 amino acids long. Germline V gives CDR1 WSHSY, CDR2 SAAADI. DNA for the CDR3: TGCGCCAGCAGTGATTTACGACAGAGTGCAACTAATGAAAAACTGTTTTTT. Its translation is CASSDLRQSATNEKLFF.

The V and J genes are TRBV18 and TRBJ2-7; a weak D match, TRBD2 (6 bases). Germline V gives CDR1 KGHSH, CDR2 LQKENI. The V end lost 2 bases, the J end lost 2 bases, and 13 bases lay between the germline ends. CDR3 length: 15 amino acids. The CDR3 spells CASSPGGTATYEQYF. CDR3 bases: TGTGCCAGCTCACCAGGGGGGACCGCTACCTACGAGCAGTACTTC.

This clone was recorded a few times. The rearrangement links TRBV28 to TRBJ1-4; 9 nucleotides match TRBD1. V lost 5 bases, J lost 6 bases, and 4 bases stayed unmatched. Germline loops: CDR1 MDHEN, CDR2 SYDVKM. The CDR3 is 14 amino acids. The CDR3 spells CASSDRGKDEKLFF. The CDR3 DNA sequence: TGTGCCAGCAGTGACAGGGGGAAGGATGAAAAACTGTTTTTT. The whole variable domain, remainder taken from reference TRBV28 and TRBJ1-4, is DVKVTQSSRYLVKRTGEKVFLECVQDMDHENMFWYRQDPGLGLRLIYFSYDVKMKEKGDIPEGYSVSREKKERFSLILESASTNQTSMYLCASSDRGKDEKLFFGSGTQLSVL.

The rearrangement joins TRBV19 to TRBJ2-7; possible D gene TRBD2, 5 bases. Deletions cut 6 bases from V and 6 bases from J, with 15 bases between. Germline CDR1 reads LNHDA; CDR2 reads SQIVND (reference sequence). The CDR3 covers 13 residues. The CDR3 nucleotides are TGTGCCAGTAGCCTCACCGGTAGCGCCGAGCAGTACTTC. Protein: CASSLTGSAEQYF.

The chain joins TRBV6-6 to TRBJ1-3; D unclear. Between the trimmed V and J ends, which lost 0 bases and 1 base, there was a span of 10 bases. CDR1 and CDR2 (germline): MNHNY, SVGAGI (reference sequence). The CDR3 runs 16 residues. The CDR3 sequence: CASSYSGGRSGNTIYF. CDR3 coding DNA: TGTGCCAGCAGTTACTCGGGAGGGAGGTCTGGAAACACCATATATTTT.

V and J are TRBV5-1 and TRBJ2-5; 7 bases align to TRBD2. The V gene end was trimmed by 4 bases and the J gene end by 4 bases; junction bases not matched to a gene: 10. The V gene's germline CDR1 is SGHRS and CDR2 YFSETQ. This CDR3 region has 15 residues. This chain's CDR3 is CASSTSLGLRETQYF. The CDR3 DNA is TGCGCCAGCAGCACAAGCTTGGGACTACGAGAGACCCAGTACTTC. Full variable domain (missing parts from reference TRBV5-1 and TRBJ2-5): KAGVTQTPRYLIKTRGQQVTLSCSPISGHRSVSWYQQTPGQGLQFLFEYFSETQRNKGNFPGRFSGRQFSNSRSEMNVSTLELGDSALYLCASSTSLGLRETQYFGPGTRLLVL.

The V call is TRBV5-1, the J call TRBJ2-1; D remains ambiguous. Trimming cost V 0 bases and J 0 bases, with 13 bases left between them. This CDR3 contains 17 residues. The germline CDR1 and CDR2 sequences are SGHRS and YFSETQ. The CDR3 protein is CASSLARGQSSYNEQFF. CDR3 coding DNA: TGCGCCAGCAGCTTGGCCCGTGGCCAAAGCTCCTACAATGAGCAGTTCTTC.

The chain recombines TRBV2 with TRBJ2-2, with 10 bases matching TRBD2. The CDR3 is made up of 17 amino acids. Germline assignment: CDR1 SNHLY and CDR2 FYNNEI. V shed 4 bases, J shed 0 bases, and the junction held 5 bases outside the gene matches. The CDR3 reads CASSVELAGANTGELFF. For the CDR3, the DNA is TGTGCCAGCAGTGTGGAGCTAGCGGGGGCGAACACCGGGGAGCTGTTTTTT.

The chain employs TRBV2 and TRBJ2-1; D not resolved. Germline V gene sequence: CDR1 SNHLY, CDR2 FYNNEI. CDR3 length equals 15 residues. Trimming left V 4 bases short and J 0 bases short, with 10 bases between. The CDR3 reads CASSAEQSSYNEQFF. DNA of the CDR3: TGTGCCAGCAGTGCGGAGCAAAGCTCCTACAATGAGCAGTTCTTC.

The genes are TRBV6-2 or TRBV6-3 and TRBJ2-5; 9 bases are a match to TRBD1. The CDR3 has 16 amino acids. Germline loops: CDR1 MNHEY, CDR2 SVGEGT. V lost 6 bases to trimming and J lost 5 bases; unmatched junction nucleotides: 13. The CDR3 loop reads CASSSTGTGFRETQYF. CDR3 in DNA: TGTGCCAGCAGCTCGACCGGGACAGGGTTTCGGGAGACCCAGTACTTC.

The rearrangement links TRBV19 to TRBJ2-1; 8 bases line up with TRBD1. Germline assignment: CDR1 LNHDA and CDR2 SQIVND (reference sequence). The V gene end was trimmed by 3 bases and the J gene end by 1 base; junction bases not matched to a gene: 5. This CDR3 spans 16 amino acids. CDR3 in DNA: TGTGCCAGTAGTATTTTCGGACAGGGTTCCTACAATGAGCAGTTCTTC. Translating it yields CASSIFGQGSYNEQFF.

The chain joins TRBV6-4 to TRBJ2-1; the D gene is possibly TRBD2 (5 bases). This CDR3 is 16 amino acids long. The germline CDR1 and CDR2 sequences are MRHNA and SNTAGT. Trimming removed 6 bases at V and 0 bases at J, with 15 bases between. DNA for the CDR3: TGTGCCAGCAGCACCAGACTGACTAACTCCTACAATGAGCAGTTCTTC. This translates into CASSTRLTNSYNEQFF.

Of note for this clone: This probably arose from a read error, given a far larger clone one base away. V gene TRBV28 combines with J gene TRBJ2-2; possibly TRBD1 for D (6 bases). The CDR3 loop spans 14 amino acids. Germline V gene sequence: CDR1 MDHEN, CDR2 SYDVKM. Trimming pared 5 bases from V and 3 bases from J, leaving 10 bases between. CDR3 DNA sequence: TGTGCCAGCAGTGAACAGGGTGACACCGGGGAGCTGTTTTTT. Protein product: CASSEQGDTGELFF.

The chain carries TRBV3-1 (or the pseudogene TRBV3-2) and TRBJ1-1; no clear D. Trimming took 0 bases from V and 0 from J, leaving 11 bases between them. CDR3 size: 16 residues. From germline, CDR1 is LGHDT and CDR2 YNNKEL (reference sequence). The CDR3 protein is CASSQDRTTMNTEAFF. In nucleotides, the CDR3 is TGTGCCAGCAGCCAAGATAGGACTACTATGAACACTGAAGCTTTCTTT.